This record concerns one TCR beta chain sequence. As yet, its antigen is unknown. CDR3 size: 12 residues. The V and J ends lost 6 bases and 6 bases, in that order; junction bases with no gene match: 4. CDR1 is MNHEY, CDR2 SVGEGT, per germline. The data stem from a study of human T cells and chemical hapten exposure. Study-wide background: A 2 cm by 2 cm inner upper arm patch received 2% DPC for sensitization.

Whole-study results and caveats: Once DPC sensitization occurred, TCRs above 1 in 1000 frequency showed no change.

Time point: pre-sensitization, week 0. The treatment denotes: therapeutic diphenylcyclopropenone sensitization with weekly scalp DPC. TCRdb re-analysed the RACE reads in MiXCR, keeping a single row per CDR3 protein. The sample consists of a few hundred thousand distinct CDR3 sequences, roughly 6% of them appearing once. The sample in question was whole blood, obtained in connection with sensitization to the hapten diphenylcyclopropenone (DPC). This receptor was taken from a woman aged 18-29 years with alopecia areata. Some clones in this sample may be carry-over from other donors' samples. The chain recombines TRBV6-2 or TRBV6-3 with TRBJ2-7, with 8 nucleotides matching TRBD1. CDR3 bases: TGTGCCAGCAGCCATGACAGGGGCGAGCAGTACTTC. Translating gives CASSHDRGEQYF.